These 15 T cell receptor beta chains were all obtained from the same sample, sequenced in a study of T cells after yellow fever vaccination. TCRdb recomputed calls from the 5' RACE reads with MiXCR, one row per CDR3 protein. The sample holds 400,000 or so distinct CDR3 sequences, 15% to 20% seen once. The sample in question was PBMCs, obtained before the yellow fever booster vaccination. Receptors were obtained from a man younger than 35 who received the YFV17D yellow fever vaccine.

V gene TRBV27 combines with J gene TRBJ1-1; 8 nucleotides line up with TRBD1. The CDR3 extends over 17 amino acids. V gave up 2 bases and J gave up 4 bases; unmatched junction bases: 12. CDR1 is MNHEY and CDR2 is SMNVEV in the germline V gene (reference sequence). The CDR3 region is CASSLGIRGRIGTEAFF. CDR3 coding DNA: TGTGCCAGCAGTTTAGGAATCAGGGGGCGCATCGGCACTGAAGCTTTCTTT.

The rearrangement joins TRBV20-1 to TRBJ2-1, with a tentative D call TRBD1 (5 bases). This CDR3 has 14 residues. V was trimmed by 2 bases and J by 0 bases, leaving 8 bases between them. Germline values: CDR1 DFQATT, CDR2 SNEGSKA (reference sequence). Here the CDR3 reads CSARRQTSYNEQFF. The CDR3 DNA sequence: TGCAGTGCTAGAAGACAGACCTCCTACAATGAGCAGTTCTTC.

The genes are TRBV7-2 and TRBJ2-5; unclear D gene. Germline V lookup: CDR1 SGHTA, CDR2 FQGNSA. With 5 bases removed from V and 6 bases from J, the gap between germline ends came to 13 bases. The CDR3 length is 13 residues. The CDR3 sequence is CASSPDSSKTQYF. Here the CDR3 DNA reads TGTGCCAGCAGCCCAGATAGTTCGAAGACCCAGTACTTC.

The V gene is TRBV7-3, the J gene TRBJ1-1; TRBD1 is a possible D gene (5 bases). The germline V and J ends were trimmed by 5 bases and 3 bases, with 19 bases remaining between them. Germline V lookup: CDR1 SGHTA, CDR2 FQGTGA. The CDR3 contains 16 residues. CDR3 DNA: TGTGCCAGCAGCCTCCAGCCCATAGGGGTAGACACTGAAGCTTTCTTT. It encodes CASSLQPIGVDTEAFF.

V gene TRBV28 combines with J gene TRBJ1-1; the D gene is possibly TRBD1 (5 bases). The germline V gene has CDR1 MDHEN and CDR2 SYDVKM. The CDR3 spans 14 residues. Deletions cut 5 bases from V and 11 bases from J, with 21 bases between. The CDR3 protein is CASSPGRRSSVAFF. The CDR3 coding sequence is TGTGCCAGCAGTCCGGGACGGAGGTCGAGTGTTGCTTTCTTT.

This clonotype has just a few counts. The chain employs TRBV6-2 or TRBV6-3 and TRBJ2-7; D is uncertain. CDR1 and CDR2 from the germline V gene are MNHEY and SVGEGT. Trimming removed 2 bases from V and 2 bases from J, with 7 bases in between. CDR3 length: 13 amino acids. CDR3 sequence reads: CASSYRQTYEQYV. DNA of the CDR3: TGTGCCAGCAGTTACCGGCAGACCTACGAGCAGTACGTC.

The rearrangement uses TRBV6-5 and TRBJ1-2; 8 bases match TRBD1. V lost 0 bases and J lost 2; bases outside the gene matches: 2. CDR1 is MNHEY and CDR2 is SVGAGI in the germline V gene. The CDR3 runs 15 residues. The CDR3 nucleotides read TGTGCCAGCAGTTACTCGTACAGGGGGAACTATGGCTACACCTTC. Protein product: CASSYSYRGNYGYTF.

V gene TRBV12-5 combines with J gene TRBJ2-4; TRBD2 aligns across 13 bases. From germline, CDR1 is LGHNT and CDR2 FRNRAP. Trimming removed 0 bases from V and 9 bases from J; junction bases left unmatched: 11. The CDR3 consists of 18 residues. Written as DNA, the CDR3 is TGTGCTAGTGGTTTGGTACTGGGGACTAGCGGGACCCGGGGCATTCAGTACTTC. Protein: CASGLVLGTSGTRGIQYF.

Here the CDR3 reads CASSMTGHNGYTF. The CDR3 region has the DNA TGTGCCAGCAGTATGACAGGGCACAACGGCTACACCTTC. V and J are TRBV12-3 or TRBV12-4 and TRBJ1-2, with TRBD1 identical over 7 bases. This CDR3 is 13 amino acids long. V lost 5 bases and J lost 8; bases outside the gene matches: 8.

The V and J genes are TRBV7-9 and TRBJ1-1; the match to TRBD1 covers 9 bases. The germline CDR1 and CDR2 sequences are SEHNR and FQNEAQ (reference sequence). This CDR3 is built from 12 residues. The trim removed 5 bases at V and 9 bases at J, leaving 4 bases unmatched. CDR3 nucleotides: TGTGCCAGCAGCCCGGACAGGGGTAAAGCTTTCTTT. Translation: CASSPDRGKAFF.

This clonotype was seen only a few times. The J gene is TRBJ2-2, the V gene TRBV6-5; D remains ambiguous. The CDR3 runs 15 residues. CDR1 and CDR2 (germline): MNHEY, SVGAGI. Trimming left V 3 bases short and J 0 bases short, with 8 bases between. This chain's CDR3 is CASSYAWSNTGELFF. CDR3 nucleotides: TGTGCCAGCAGTTATGCGTGGTCGAACACCGGGGAGCTGTTTTTT.

This clonotype was observed a few times. V and J are TRBV4-3 and TRBJ2-3; D gene unclear. CDR1 and CDR2 (germline): LGHNA, YSLEER. The CDR3 is made up of 16 amino acids. The V end lost 0 bases, the J end lost 2 bases, and 12 bases lay between the germline ends. DNA of the CDR3: TGCGCCAGCAGCCAAGAAGGTCTGGCGTTCACAGATACGCAGTATTTT. Its translation: CASSQEGLAFTDTQYF.

This clonotype was detected a few times. The gene calls are TRBV4-1 and TRBJ1-5; D may be TRBD1 (6 bases). The CDR3 consists of 15 residues. V shed 4 bases and J shed 4 bases, with 14 bases lying between them. Germline CDR1 MGHRA, CDR2 YSYEKL. The CDR3 DNA reads TGCGCCAGCAGCCTTCAGGGGCTGTGGAATCAGCCCCAGCATTTT. Translation: CASSLQGLWNQPQHF.

There are a few counts of this clonotype. The rearrangement uses TRBV7-3 and TRBJ1-6, with TRBD1 identical over 12 bases. This CDR3 comprises 15 residues. Per the germline V gene, CDR1 is SGHTA and CDR2 is FQGTGA. V trimming: 3 bases; J trimming: 10 bases; junction bases outside the gene matches: 4. CDR3 DNA sequence: TGTGCCAGCAGCTTCGGGACAGGGGGCACGTCACCCCTCCACTTT. This encodes CASSFGTGGTSPLHF.

This clonotype occurred a few times. The chain couples TRBV29-1 to TRBJ2-3; D gene uncertain. With 3 bases removed from V and 5 bases from J, the gap between germline ends came to 9 bases. Germline lookup yields CDR1 SQVTM and CDR2 ANQGSEA. There are 12 residues in the CDR3. CDR3 loop: CSVDVQLDTQYF. CDR3 bases: TGCAGCGTTGATGTGCAACTAGATACGCAGTATTTT.